This T cell receptor beta chain was documented in a study of T cell repertoires in cytomegalovirus infection. About the research overall: A matching HLA type, together with CMV infection, was signaled by public TCR beta signatures. Study conclusions and caveats: The ex vivo response showed dominance by HLA-C-restricted CMV-specific TCR beta clonotypes. Adding up the frequency of public TCR beta families identified people who carried CMV plus the relevant HLA.

This clonotype was seen ten or more times. No antigen is known for it. This CDR3 is 13 amino acids long. V lost 3 bases and J 4 bases, leaving 10 bases between the germline ends. Looked up from germline, CDR1 is KGHSH and CDR2 is LQKENI. TCRdb used MiXCR to reprocess the reads, holding one entry per CDR3 protein. The repertoire holds about 130,000 distinct CDR3 sequences, roughly 8.2% seen once, with about a tenth in the top ten. The chain joins TRBV18 to TRBJ2-7, with D uncertain. Sequenced sample: PBMCs. The clonotype originates from a human donor in good health (CMV status not recorded). Some clones in this sample may be carry-over from other donors' samples. CDR3 protein: CASSPNSSYEQYF. The CDR3 DNA is TGTGCCAGCTCACCTAACTCCTCGTACGAGCAGTACTTC.